This record looks at one TCR beta chain sequence and its context. Antigen unknown. This sample is part of a study of glioma-infiltrating T cells after dendritic cell vaccination. Looking at the study overall: Dendritic cell vaccine was injected intradermally three times, biweekly.

Before vaccination, two weeks after the third vaccination, and at progression, PBMC were collected. Findings and caveats of the study: Few patients contributed both blood and tumor specimens. Survival was not directly related to TCR clonality in these patients.

Per the germline V gene, CDR1 is LNHDA and CDR2 is SQIVND (reference sequence). The CDR3 sequence is 12 residues long. The protocol was immunoSEQ multiplex PCR, while the TCRdb copy is restricted to in-frame clones and leaves out a portion. The table lists 65,000 to 80,000 clones, 81% of them singletons. The material was blood, obtained before dendritic cell vaccination. The source is a human donor with glioblastoma. V usage is TRBV19 and J usage is TRBJ1-1, with D possibly matching TRBD1 (6 bases). CDR3 residues: CGAGTPNTEAFF. CDR3 in DNA: TGTGGCGCCGGGACACCGAACACTGAAGCTTTCTTT.